This T cell receptor (beta chain) was profiled in a study of T-cell memory formation after mild COVID-19. This clonotype has more than one count but fewer than ten. CDR1 SGHDT and CDR2 YYEEEE come from the germline V gene. The CDR3 is made up of 11 amino acids. V lost 5 bases and J 3 bases, leaving 5 bases between the germline ends. A 5'RACE reaction primed in the constant segment made cDNA libraries of TCR alpha and TCR beta, and these carried sample barcodes and UMIs. TCRdb itself ran the 5' RACE reads through MiXCR, one entry per CDR3 protein. The sample has roughly 190,000 distinct CDR3 sequences; around 25% are singletons.

Material for sequencing was PBMCs or a T cell subset sorted from them (not recorded which). The chain uses TRBV5-6 and TRBJ2-5, with D hard to call. This TCR came from an adult woman who had mild COVID-19 (a few samples of this study predate the infection). Cell type and time point are not known. CDR3 sequence: CASRNEETQYF. For the CDR3, the DNA is TGTGCCAGCAGGAACGAAGAGACCCAGTACTTC.